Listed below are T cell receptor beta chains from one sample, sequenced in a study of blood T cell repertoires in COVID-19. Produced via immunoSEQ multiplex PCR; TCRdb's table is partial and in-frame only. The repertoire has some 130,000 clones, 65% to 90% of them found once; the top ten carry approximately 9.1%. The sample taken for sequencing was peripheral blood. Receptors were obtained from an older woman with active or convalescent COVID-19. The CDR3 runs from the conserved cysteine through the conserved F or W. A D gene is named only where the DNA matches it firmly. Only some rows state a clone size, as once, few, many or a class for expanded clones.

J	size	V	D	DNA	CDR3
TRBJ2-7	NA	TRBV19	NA	TGTGCCAGTAGTGCCCCTGGGGCCGACTACGAGCAGTACTTC	CASSAPGADYEQYF
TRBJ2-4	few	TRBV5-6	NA	TGTGCCAGCAGCACAAGCGGGGCCAAAAACATTCAGTACTTC	CASSTSGAKNIQYF
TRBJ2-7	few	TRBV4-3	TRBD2	TGCGCCAGCAGCCAAGGATACCCTAGCGGGAGCTACGAGCAGTACTTC	CASSQGYPSGSYEQYF
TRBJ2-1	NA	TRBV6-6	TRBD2	TGTGCCAGCAGTCCTCTAGCGGACCTCTCCTACAATGAGCAGTTCTTC	CASSPLADLSYNEQFF
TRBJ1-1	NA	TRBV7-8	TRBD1	TGTGCCAGCAGCTTAAGTCTAGACAGGGGGTTCGTCGAAGCTTTCTTT	CASSLSLDRGFVEAFF
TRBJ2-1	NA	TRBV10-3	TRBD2	TGTGCCATCAGCAGGACTAGCGGGGTCAACAATGAGCAGTTCTTC	CAISRTSGVNNEQFF
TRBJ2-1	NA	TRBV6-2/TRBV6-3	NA	TGTGCCAGCAGTCGACCACTGGCCCCGGGTCAGTTCTTC	CASSRPLAPGQFF
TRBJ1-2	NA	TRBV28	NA	TGTGCCAGCAGTTTAGCTCAGACAGCCAGGGGAAACTATGGCTACACCTTC	CASSLAQTARGNYGYTF
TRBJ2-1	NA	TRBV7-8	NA	TGTGCCAGCAGCCCGACCGTAGCTGCTGGGCAGTTCTTC	CASSPTVAAGQFF
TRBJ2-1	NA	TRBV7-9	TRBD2	TGTGCCAGCAGCTTAAGCCGGACTAGCGGGAGTGAGGCCAATGAGCAGTTCTTC	CASSLSRTSGSEANEQFF
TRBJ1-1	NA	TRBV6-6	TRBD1	TGTGCCAGCAGATTGAACAGGGGGAACACTGAAGCTTTCTTT	CASRLNRGNTEAFF
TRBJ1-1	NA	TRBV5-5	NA	TGTGCCAGCAGCTCCCACTATGTTGTGGGGGCGGCGGACACTGAAGCTTTCTTT	CASSSHYVVGAADTEAFF
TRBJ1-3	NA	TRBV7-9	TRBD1	TGTGCCAGCAGCTCCCGGGACAGGCGCTTATCCTCTGGAAACACCATATATTTT	CASSSRDRRLSSGNTIYF
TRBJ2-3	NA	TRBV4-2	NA	TGTGCCAGCAGTCTTAACCCTCCAGGCCTCACAACAGATACGCAGTATTTT	CASSLNPPGLTTDTQYF
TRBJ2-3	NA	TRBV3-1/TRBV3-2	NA	TGTGCCAGCAGCCAAGACGGGTCGCTGACAGATACGCAGTATTTT	CASSQDGSLTDTQYF
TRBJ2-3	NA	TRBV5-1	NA	TGCGCCAGCAGCTTCGGCGGAGGCAGCACAGATACGCAGTATTTT	CASSFGGGSTDTQYF
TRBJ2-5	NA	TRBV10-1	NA	TGCGCCCCCGCCGGGGAGAGGGAGACCCAGTACTTC	CAPAGERETQYF
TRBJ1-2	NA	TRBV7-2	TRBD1	TGTGCCAGCAGCTTCCAGGGGGAAGTTGGCTACACCTTC	CASSFQGEVGYTF
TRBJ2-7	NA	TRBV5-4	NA	TGTGCCAGCAGCTGGAACAGCTACGAGCAGTACTTC	CASSWNSYEQYF
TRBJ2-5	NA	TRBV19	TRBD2	TGTGCCAGTACCCCCGGAGCGGGGGGGCAAGGGACCCAGTACTTC	CASTPGAGGQGTQYF
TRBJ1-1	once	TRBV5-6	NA	TGTGCCAGCAGCTTGTCCAGGGTCAAAAACCCTGAAGCTTTCTTT	CASSLSRVKNPEAFF
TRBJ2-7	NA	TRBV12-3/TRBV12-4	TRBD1	TGTGCCAGCAGGGAGACAGGGGCAGGCGAGCAGTACTTC	CASRETGAGEQYF
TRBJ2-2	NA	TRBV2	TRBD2	TGTGCCAGCAGATCCGGGACTAGAAGCACCGGGGAGCTGTTTTTT	CASRSGTRSTGELFF